This T cell receptor (beta chain) was recovered during a study of a mutant IDH1 vaccine in newly diagnosed glioma. Study summary: Radiotherapy alone preceded vaccination by 4-6 weeks; alternatively, vaccination started with temozolomide cycles. Patients got radiotherapy, temozolomide, or both beforehand, and most got both.

The sample's time point: week 35, safety follow-up. Every single dose of the vaccine, 300 ug of mutant IDH1 20-mer peptide, came with topical imiquimod. During weeks 1, 3, 5, 7, 11, 15, 19 and 23, patients received eight vaccinations. Donors harbored newly found WHO grade 3 or 4 IDH1-mutant, ATRX-lost astrocytomas. Generated by immunoSEQ multiplex PCR, the TCRdb table keeps only in-frame clones and is missing some. Of tens of thousands of clones in the sample, around 76% were seen once. Concerning this clone itself: The antigen is undetermined.

This CDR3 has 12 residues. Germline assignment: CDR1 MDHEN and CDR2 SYDVKM. Trimming shortened V by 2 bases and J by 7 bases, and 8 bases separated the two germline ends. The receptor comes from a man aged 50 to 60 with glioma. The specimen comprised PBMCs, sampled from a glioma patient whose treatment included an IDH1 peptide vaccine. The J gene is TRBJ1-1, the V gene TRBV28; no clear D gene. The CDR3 loop reads CASSLSRVEAFF. For the CDR3, the DNA is TGTGCCAGCAGTTTAAGTCGGGTTGAAGCTTTCTTT.